Presented here are 12 T cell receptor beta chains from one specimen sequenced in a study of blood T cell repertoires in COVID-19. Sequencing used immunoSEQ multiplex PCR; TCRdb keeps in-frame clones, though not all of them. The sample has approximately 68,000 clones, 65% to 90% seen once. Material for sequencing was peripheral blood. The receptors were gathered from a man aged 80 or over with active COVID-19.

This chain joins TRBV3-1 (or the pseudogene TRBV3-2) and TRBJ1-3; 8 bases match TRBD1. Germline values: CDR1 LGHDT, CDR2 YNNKEL (reference sequence). This CDR3 comprises 14 residues. J gave up 0 bases and V 8 bases, and 3 bases lay outside the gene matches. CDR3 protein: CASGQGSSGNTIYF. DNA for the CDR3: TGTGCCAGCGGACAGGGTAGCTCTGGAAACACCATATATTTT.

The chain couples TRBV7-2 to TRBJ2-3; 7 bases match TRBD2. Trimming took 4 bases from V and 1 from J; bases not matched to a gene: 5. There are 15 residues in the CDR3. Germline CDR1 reads SGHTA; CDR2 reads FQGNSA. DNA of the CDR3: TGTGCCAGCAGCTCTCCTAGCGGCCGCACAGATACGCAGTATTTT. Protein sequence: CASSSPSGRTDTQYF. Full variable domain (remainder filled in from reference TRBV7-2 and TRBJ2-3): GAGVSQSPSNKVTEKGKDVELRCDPISGHTALYWYRQSLGQGLEFLIYFQGNSAPDKSGLPSDRFSAERTGGSVSTLTIQRTQQEDSAVYLCASSSPSGRTDTQYFGPGTRLTVL.

The genes are TRBV7-3 and TRBJ2-1; D possibly corresponds to TRBD2 (6 bases). This CDR3 is built from 16 residues. Trimming cost V 4 bases and J 0 bases, with 13 bases left between them. Looked up from germline, CDR1 is SGHTA and CDR2 is FQGTGA. The CDR3 loop reads CASSSSGGTSYNEQFF. The DNA for the CDR3 is TGTGCCAGCAGCTCAAGTGGCGGGACCTCCTACAATGAGCAGTTCTTC.

The chain has TRBV9 and TRBJ2-1, with 10 nucleotides matching TRBD2. There are 15 residues in the CDR3. V lost 3 bases, J lost 14 bases, and 14 bases stayed unmatched. The germline V gene encodes CDR1 SGDLS and CDR2 YYNGEE. CDR3 in DNA: TGTGCCAGCAGCGCGGGACTAGCGAAGACCCACGGGGAGTTCTTC. Protein product: CASSAGLAKTHGEFF.

This clone was picked up a small number of times. The CDR3 loop reads CASGPRERGLPLHF. The CDR3 region has the DNA TGTGCCAGCGGACCCCGGGAGCGGGGGTTGCCCCTCCACTTT. This chain uses TRBV7-2 with TRBJ1-6; tentatively, D is TRBD1 (5 bases). Trimming stripped 8 bases from V and 13 bases from J, with 21 bases between. Germline assignment: CDR1 SGHTA and CDR2 FQGNSA. The CDR3 consists of 14 residues.

The chain recombines TRBV18 with TRBJ2-5; D possibly corresponds to TRBD1 (6 bases). V lost 0 bases, J lost 4 bases, and 12 bases lay in between. CDR1 and CDR2 (germline): KGHSH, LQKENI. The CDR3 length is 15 residues. CDR3 sequence: CASSPPNRVLETQYF. CDR3 DNA: TGTGCCAGCTCACCACCAAACAGGGTATTAGAGACCCAGTACTTC.

The chain has TRBV6-5 and TRBJ2-3, with 10 positions matching TRBD1. V gave up 6 bases and J gave up 7 bases; unmatched junction bases: 7. The CDR3 totals 14 residues. Per the germline V gene, CDR1 is MNHEY and CDR2 is SVGAGI. This CDR3 reads CASSRQGARYTQYF. The CDR3 nucleotides read TGTGCCAGCAGCAGACAGGGGGCGCGGTATACGCAGTATTTT.

This chain connects TRBV4-2 to TRBJ2-2; the match to TRBD2 covers 11 bases. Per the germline V gene, CDR1 is LGHNA and CDR2 is YNFKEQ. The V segment lost 2 bases and the J segment 5 bases; nucleotides outside the gene matches: 4. The CDR3 loop spans 16 amino acids. CDR3 sequence reads: CASSQTSGGSTGELFF. CDR3 DNA sequence: TGTGCCAGCAGCCAAACTAGCGGGGGATCAACCGGGGAGCTGTTTTTT.

The chain uses TRBV5-4 and TRBJ1-5; D call uncertain. Germline CDR1 and CDR2: SGHNT and YYREEE (reference sequence). The CDR3 covers 13 residues. Trimming took 3 bases from V and 7 from J, leaving 11 bases between them. The CDR3 nucleotides read TGTGCCAGCAGCTACGGGGAGGGCCAGCCCCAGCATTTT. This sequence encodes CASSYGEGQPQHF.

The chain combines TRBV28 with TRBJ2-1; no reliable D call. This CDR3 region has 15 residues. Trimming shortened V by 1 base and J by 0 bases, and 7 bases separated the two germline ends. Germline V gene data show CDR1 as MDHEN and CDR2 as SYDVKM. CDR3 nucleotides: TGTGCCAGCAGTTTATCCCTGAGCTCCTACAATGAGCAGTTCTTC. Its protein is CASSLSLSSYNEQFF.

This clone was counted a few times. The chain recombines TRBV27 with TRBJ2-7; D perhaps matches TRBD1 (7 bases). Germline V gene lookup returns CDR1 MNHEY and CDR2 SMNVEV (reference sequence). The V and J ends lost 6 bases and 3 bases respectively, with 15 bases between them. The CDR3 loop spans 14 amino acids. CDR3 loop: CASRGGQLDYEQYF. Written as DNA, the CDR3 is TGTGCCAGCAGGGGGGGACAGTTGGACTACGAGCAGTACTTC.

The chain uses TRBV9 and TRBJ1-1; 7 nucleotides match TRBD1. V shed 4 bases and J 7 bases; nucleotides not matched to a gene: 4. Germline V gene sequence: CDR1 SGDLS, CDR2 YYNGEE. The CDR3 totals 12 residues. The CDR3 region has the DNA TGTGCCAGCAGCAAATGGGACAGTGAAGCTTTCTTT. It encodes CASSKWDSEAFF.